This TCR beta chain appears in the sequencing data of a study of T cells in Graves' hyperthyroidism and ophthalmopathy. At least ten counts were recorded for this clonotype. Germline trimming cut 6 bases from V and 3 bases from J; bases unmatched to any gene: 16. Germline CDR1 and CDR2: MNHEY and SMNVEV (reference sequence). The CDR3 loop spans 17 amino acids. Authors of the study amplified TCR beta CDR3 regions from RNA transcripts. A first-round RT-PCR of the TCR CDR3 used the HTBI primer set. MiXCR, applied by TCRdb to the multiplex PCR reads, yields one record per CDR3 protein. The sample consists of fewer than 350,000 distinct CDR3 sequences, roughly 18% of them appearing once.

The chain couples TRBV27 to TRBJ2-7; 8 bases fit TRBD1. This clonotype was sampled from a man between 45 and 60 years old with Graves' ophthalmopathy. Sequences were obtained from blood. DNA of the CDR3: TGTGCCAGCAGAACTCACCCTAGTAGGACAGGGAACTACGAGCAGTACTTC. This translates into CASRTHPSRTGNYEQYF.